What follows is one T cell receptor beta chain and its context. Its antigen is undetermined. This specimen belongs to a study of cytomegalovirus exposure and HLA in healthy donors. Study-wide results and caveats: In a later analysis, specific HLA alleles were associated with around 17,000 TCR beta sequences at a 0.05 false discovery rate.

This CDR3 has 14 amino acids. Trimming pared 3 bases from V and 3 bases from J, leaving 9 bases between. Per the germline V gene, CDR1 is MNHEY and CDR2 is SMNVEV (reference sequence). The PCR ran on 60 Vbeta and 13 Jbeta primers. This table comes from immunoSEQ multiplex PCR, and its TCRdb copy is limited to in-frame clones, with some not included. Of about 150,000 clones listed, approximately 80% were seen once; the top ten hold roughly 5.5%. The sample taken for sequencing was PBMCs. The chain couples TRBV27 to TRBJ1-5; possible D gene TRBD1, 5 bases. The TCR was taken from a woman aged 40 to 50 in good health and CMV-seropositive. The CDR3: CASSFDSYNQPQHF. For the CDR3, the DNA is TGTGCCAGCAGTTTTGACAGTTACAATCAGCCCCAGCATTTT.